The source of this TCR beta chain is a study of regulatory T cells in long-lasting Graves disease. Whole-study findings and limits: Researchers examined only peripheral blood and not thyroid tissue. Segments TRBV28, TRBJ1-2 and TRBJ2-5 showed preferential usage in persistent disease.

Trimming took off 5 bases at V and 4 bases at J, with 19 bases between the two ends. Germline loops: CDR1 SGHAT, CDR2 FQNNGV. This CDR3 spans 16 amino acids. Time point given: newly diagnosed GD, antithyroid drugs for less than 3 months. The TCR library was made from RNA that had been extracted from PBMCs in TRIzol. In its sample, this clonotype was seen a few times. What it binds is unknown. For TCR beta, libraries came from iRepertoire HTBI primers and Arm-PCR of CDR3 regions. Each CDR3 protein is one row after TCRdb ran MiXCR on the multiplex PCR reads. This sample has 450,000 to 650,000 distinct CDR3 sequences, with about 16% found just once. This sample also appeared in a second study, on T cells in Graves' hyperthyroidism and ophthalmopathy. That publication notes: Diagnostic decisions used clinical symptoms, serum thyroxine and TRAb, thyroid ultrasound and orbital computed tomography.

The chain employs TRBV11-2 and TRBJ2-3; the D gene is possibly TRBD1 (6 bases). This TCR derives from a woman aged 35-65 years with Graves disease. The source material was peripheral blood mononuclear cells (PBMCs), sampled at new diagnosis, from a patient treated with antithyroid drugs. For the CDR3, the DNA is TGTGCCAGCAGCCAAGATGAGGGGGTGGGGGCAGATACGCAGTATTTT. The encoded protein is CASSQDEGVGADTQYF.